This T cell receptor (beta chain) stems from a study of cytotoxic CD8 clonotypes in ibrutinib-treated CLL. Generated by immunoSEQ multiplex PCR, the TCRdb table keeps only in-frame clones and is missing some. The table has around 30,000 clones, around 57% seen once; the top ten hold 11% to 15%. This clone was recorded a few times. Germline assignment: CDR1 SNHLY and CDR2 FYNNEI. Trimming stripped 10 bases from V and 5 bases from J, with 14 bases between. This CDR3 spans 12 amino acids. The sample consisted of PBMCs, taken before ibrutinib treatment. The sequence was collected from a human donor with chronic lymphocytic leukemia. J is TRBJ2-5 and V is TRBV2; D unclear. CDR3 protein: CATNRDIETQYF. In DNA form, the CDR3 reads TGTGCCACCAATAGGGATATTGAGACCCAGTACTTC.